This T cell receptor (beta chain) was observed in a study of blood T cell repertoires in COVID-19. In the original analysis: Using reference gene primer amplification, nucleated cell counts were estimated. The table came from immunoSEQ multiplex PCR; TCRdb's copy has only in-frame clones and leaves some out. That table furnishes V, J and clone size, whereas the DNA furnished D and trimming. The sample yields about 160,000 clones, roughly nine tenths seen once. CDR1 is LNHDA and CDR2 is SQIVND in the germline V gene (reference sequence). Trimming removed 6 bases at V and 0 bases at J, with 3 bases between. The CDR3 has 13 amino acids. Clinical history as reported by participants underpinned cohort assignment.

Input material: PBMCs or T cells enriched from blood (not recorded which). This receptor was taken from a woman in her fifties or sixties who had recovered from COVID-19. The J gene is TRBJ1-6, the V gene TRBV19, with D uncertain. The CDR3: CASRSSYNSPLHF. The CDR3 DNA reads as TGTGCCAGTAGGAGCTCCTATAATTCACCCCTCCACTTT.